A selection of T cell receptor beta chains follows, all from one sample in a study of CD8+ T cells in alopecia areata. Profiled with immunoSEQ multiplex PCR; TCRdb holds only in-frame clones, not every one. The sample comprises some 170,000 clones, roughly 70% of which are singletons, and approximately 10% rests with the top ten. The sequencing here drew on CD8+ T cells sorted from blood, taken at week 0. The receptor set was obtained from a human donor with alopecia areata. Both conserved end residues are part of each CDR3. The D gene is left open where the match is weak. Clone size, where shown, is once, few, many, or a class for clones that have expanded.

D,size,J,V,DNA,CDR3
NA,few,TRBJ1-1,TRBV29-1,TGCAGCGCGAAGGCAGGAAATGCTGAAGCTTTCTTT,CSAKAGNAEAFF
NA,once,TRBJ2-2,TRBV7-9,TGTGCCAGCAGCCCCGCCGGGACTGGCGGGGAGCTGTTTTTT,CASSPAGTGGELFF
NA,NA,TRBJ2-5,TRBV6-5,TGTGCCAGCAGTTCAGGGTTCCCAGAGACCCAGTACTTC,CASSSGFPETQYF
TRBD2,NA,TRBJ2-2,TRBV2,TGTGCCAGCAACGCCGGGGGGGCCGAAGCCGGGGAGCTGTTTTTT,CASNAGGAEAGELFF
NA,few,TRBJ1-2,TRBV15,TGTGCCACCAGCATGAACAGGGAGAACTATGGCTACACCTTC,CATSMNRENYGYTF
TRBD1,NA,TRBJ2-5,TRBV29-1,TGCAGCGGGGCCACAGGGGTCCAAGAGACCCAGTACTTC,CSGATGVQETQYF
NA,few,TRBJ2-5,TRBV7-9,TGTGCCAGCAGCTTAGGTGGCGGGGAGACCCAGTACTTC,CASSLGGGETQYF
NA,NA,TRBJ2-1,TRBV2,TGTGCCAGCAGTGCCGAGTACGGGGAGCAGTTCTTC,CASSAEYGEQFF
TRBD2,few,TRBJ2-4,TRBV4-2,TGTGCCAGCAGCCAAGGTGATAGCGGGGGGGCCATTCAGTACTTC,CASSQGDSGGAIQYF
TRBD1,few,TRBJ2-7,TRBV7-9,TGTGCCAGCAGCTCCCGGGACAGCCATATGGTCTTC,CASSSRDSHMVF
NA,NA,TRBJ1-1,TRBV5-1,TGCGCCAGCGGTCCAGGGTCGAACACTGAAGCTTTCTTT,CASGPGSNTEAFF
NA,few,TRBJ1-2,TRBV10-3,TGTGCCATCAGTGACCCATCCATGATCGGAATCTATGGCTACACCTTC,CAISDPSMIGIYGYTF
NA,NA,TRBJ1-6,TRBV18,TGTGCCAGCTCACCATATTCCGAGAATAATTCACCCCTCCACTTT,CASSPYSENNSPLHF
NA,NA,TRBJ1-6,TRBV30,TGTGCCTGGAGATCAGGGCCCTATAATTCACCCCTCCACTTT,CAWRSGPYNSPLHF
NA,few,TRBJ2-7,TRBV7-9,TGTGCCAGCAGCTATTCGCAGGAGCAGTACTTC,CASSYSQEQYF
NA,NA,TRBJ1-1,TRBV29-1,TGCAGCGTGAACAGGAACACTGAAGCTTTCTTT,CSVNRNTEAFF
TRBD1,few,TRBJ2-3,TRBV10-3,TGTGCCATCAGTGAAGGGCTCCGGACAGGGGACCCAGATACGCAGTATTTT,CAISEGLRTGDPDTQYF
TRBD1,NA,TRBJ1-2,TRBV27,TGTGCCAGCACCCCTTTGAGGGGGCGCGGCTACACCTTC,CASTPLRGRGYTF
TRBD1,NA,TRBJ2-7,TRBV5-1,TGCGCCAGCAGCTTGGGACAGGGGGACGAGCAGTACTTC,CASSLGQGDEQYF
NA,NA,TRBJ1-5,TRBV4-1,TGCGCCAGCAGCCAAGGCGGGGGTAACGGTCAGCCCCAGCATTTT,CASSQGGGNGQPQHF
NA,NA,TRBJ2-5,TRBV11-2,TGTGCCAGCAGCACCAGAACCGGGACCATTGAGGCCCAGTACTTC,CASSTRTGTIEAQYF
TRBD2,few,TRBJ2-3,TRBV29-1,TGCAGCGTTGATCAGCGGGGGGGTGCAGATACGCAGTATTTT,CSVDQRGGADTQYF
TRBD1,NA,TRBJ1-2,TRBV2,TGTGCCAGCAGGGGGGACAGGAATGGCTACACCTTC,CASRGDRNGYTF
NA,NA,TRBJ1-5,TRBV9,TGTGCCAGCAGCGTCGGGTGGAATCAGCCCCAGCATTTT,CASSVGWNQPQHF
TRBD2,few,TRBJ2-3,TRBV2,TGTGCCAGCAGCTGGACTAGCGGGACCCGCACAGATACGCAGTATTTT,CASSWTSGTRTDTQYF
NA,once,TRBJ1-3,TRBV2,TGTGCCAGCATGGGGGGTGGAAACACCATATATTTT,CASMGGGNTIYF
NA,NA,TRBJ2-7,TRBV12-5,TGTGCTAGTGTACTGGAGGTACCTTCTTACGAGCAGTACTTC,CASVLEVPSYEQYF
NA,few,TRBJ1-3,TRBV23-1,TGCGCCAGCAGTCAACCTACCGACTCTGGAAACACCATATATTTT,CASSQPTDSGNTIYF
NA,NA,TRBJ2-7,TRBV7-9,TGTGCCAGCAGCTTAGTACGGGGGTCGGTCTACGAGCAGTACTTC,CASSLVRGSVYEQYF
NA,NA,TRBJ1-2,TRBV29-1,TGCAGCGTTGACCGGGGACTGGGTGGCTACACCTTC,CSVDRGLGGYTF
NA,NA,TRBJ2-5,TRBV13,TGTGCCAGCAGCGCCGGGACACAGACCCAGTACTTC,CASSAGTQTQYF
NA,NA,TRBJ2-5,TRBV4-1,TGCGCCAGCAGCCAAGATTCGAAGACCCAGTACTTC,CASSQDSKTQYF
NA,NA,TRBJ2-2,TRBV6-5,TGTGCCAGCAGTTACTCGATGGACACCGGGGAGCTGTTTTTT,CASSYSMDTGELFF
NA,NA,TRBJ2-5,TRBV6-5,TGTGCCAGCAGGGCGGGTACAGGACTCCAAGAGACCCAGTACTTC,CASRAGTGLQETQYF
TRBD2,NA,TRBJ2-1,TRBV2,TGTGCCAGCAGTGGGACTAGCGGAAAGCAGTTCTTC,CASSGTSGKQFF
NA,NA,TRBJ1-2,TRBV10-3,TGTGCCATCAGTGAGTCGATAAGGCAGGGAGGCTACACCTTC,CAISESIRQGGYTF
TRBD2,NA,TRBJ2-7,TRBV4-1,TGCGCCAGCAGCCAAGCGGGGGGGGCCGAGCAGTACTTC,CASSQAGGAEQYF
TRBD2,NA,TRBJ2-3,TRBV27,TGTGCCAGCAGTCCCCTAGCGGGGGGGCTCACAGATACGCAGTATTTT,CASSPLAGGLTDTQYF
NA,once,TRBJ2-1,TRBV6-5,TGTGCCAGCAGCCACCGGCAGGACAATGAGCAGTTCTTC,CASSHRQDNEQFF
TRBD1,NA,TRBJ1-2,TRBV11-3,TGTGCCAGCAGCATCGGGACAGGATCCGCCTATGGCTACACCTTC,CASSIGTGSAYGYTF
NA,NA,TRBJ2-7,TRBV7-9,TGTGCCAGCAGCTCAGACCGGTCCTACGAGCAGTACTTC,CASSSDRSYEQYF
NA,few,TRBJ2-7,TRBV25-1,TGTGCCAGCAGTGATTGGGACTACGAGCAGTACTTC,CASSDWDYEQYF
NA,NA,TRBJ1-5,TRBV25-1,TGTGCCAGCAGTGGTGGTGGGTCGAGGCAGCCCCAGCATTTT,CASSGGGSRQPQHF
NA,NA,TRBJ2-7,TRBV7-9,TGTGCCAGCGGCCGAGCTATAACAGGCTCCTACGAGCAGTACTTC,CASGRAITGSYEQYF
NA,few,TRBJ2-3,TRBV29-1,TGCAGCGGGTGGGACAGCACAGATACGCAGTATTTT,CSGWDSTDTQYF
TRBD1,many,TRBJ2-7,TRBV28,TGTGCCAGCAGAACTAACAGGGGGCTTACTCCCTACGAGCAGTACTTC,CASRTNRGLTPYEQYF
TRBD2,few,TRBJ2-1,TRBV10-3,TGTGCCATCAGTGAGTCGGCTAGCGGGGGGTACAATGAGCAGTTCTTC,CAISESASGGYNEQFF
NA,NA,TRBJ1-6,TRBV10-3,TGTGCCATCAGTGAGACAACCTCTTCTAACTCACCCCTCCACTTT,CAISETTSSNSPLHF
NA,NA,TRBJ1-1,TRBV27,TGTGCCAGCAGTTTCGGGGGCAGGGAAACTGAAGCTTTCTTT,CASSFGGRETEAFF
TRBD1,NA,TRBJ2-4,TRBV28,TGTGCCAGCAGTTCACTCCCCGGACCCGGGACAGGGTTAAGGGACATTCAGTACTTC,CASSSLPGPGTGLRDIQYF
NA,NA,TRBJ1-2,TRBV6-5,TGTGCCAGCAGGCGAAAACGGGGGTTGTATGGCTACACCTTC,CASRRKRGLYGYTF
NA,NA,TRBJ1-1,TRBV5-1,TGCGCCAGCAGCTTGGCCGTAGGGTCGTCAGAAGCTTTCTTT,CASSLAVGSSEAFF
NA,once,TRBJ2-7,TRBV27,TGTGCCAGCAGTTTAGGTAGATTGGAGCAGTACTTC,CASSLGRLEQYF
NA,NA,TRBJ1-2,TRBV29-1,TGCAGCGTCGGCCCCCCCGCTCATGGCTACACCTTC,CSVGPPAHGYTF
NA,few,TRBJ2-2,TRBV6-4,TGTGCCAGCAGTGACTCGGTCGGCAGACACACCGGGGAGCTGTTTTTT,CASSDSVGRHTGELFF